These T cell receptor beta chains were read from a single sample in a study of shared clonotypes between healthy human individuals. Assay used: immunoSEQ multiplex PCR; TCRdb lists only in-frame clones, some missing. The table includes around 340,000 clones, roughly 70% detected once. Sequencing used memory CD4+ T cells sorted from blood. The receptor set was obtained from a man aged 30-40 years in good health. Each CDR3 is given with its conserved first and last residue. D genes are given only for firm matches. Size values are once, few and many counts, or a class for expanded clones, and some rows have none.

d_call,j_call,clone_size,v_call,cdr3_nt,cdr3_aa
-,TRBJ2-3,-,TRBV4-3,TGCGCCAGCAGCCAAGAGTATATGGGGGGAGAAACGCAGTATTTT,CASSQEYMGGETQYF
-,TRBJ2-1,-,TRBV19,TGTGCCAGTAAAAGACAGGCAGGTGAGCAGTTCTTC,CASKRQAGEQFF
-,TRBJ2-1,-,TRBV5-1,TGCGCCAGCAGCTCGTTGGGTTCACGTGAGCAGTTCTTC,CASSSLGSREQFF
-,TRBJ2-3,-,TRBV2,TGTGCCAGCAGTGACGACCCCCTAGTGACAGATACGCAGTATTTT,CASSDDPLVTDTQYF
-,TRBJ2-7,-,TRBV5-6,TGTGCCAGCAGCTTTTGGTGGTCAGGGAGCGAGCAGTACTTC,CASSFWWSGSEQYF
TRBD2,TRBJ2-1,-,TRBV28,TGTGCCAGCAGTGTCTGGGGACTAGCGGGCTACAATGAGCAGTTCTTC,CASSVWGLAGYNEQFF
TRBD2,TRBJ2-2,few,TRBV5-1,TGCGCCAGCGGGGTAGCGGGAACCGGGGAGCTGTTTTTT,CASGVAGTGELFF
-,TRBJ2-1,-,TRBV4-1,TGCGCCAGCAGCAACCGTGGTTATGAGCAGTTCTTC,CASSNRGYEQFF
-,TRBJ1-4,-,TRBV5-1,TGCGCCAGCAGCCAACACGGGAGGAATGAAAAACTGTTTTTT,CASSQHGRNEKLFF
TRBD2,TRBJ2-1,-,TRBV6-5,TGTGCCAGCAGTCTTAGCGGGAGGGCCTACAATGAGCAGTTCTTC,CASSLSGRAYNEQFF
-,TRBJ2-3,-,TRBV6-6,TGTGCCAGCAGTTTAGTGGGGACGAATACGCAGTATTTT,CASSLVGTNTQYF
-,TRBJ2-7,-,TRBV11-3,TGTGCCAGCAGCGCAGACAACACCTACGAGCAGTACTTC,CASSADNTYEQYF
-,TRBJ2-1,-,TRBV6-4,TGTGCCAGCAGTTTTAGCGCCAACAATGAGCAGTTCTTC,CASSFSANNEQFF
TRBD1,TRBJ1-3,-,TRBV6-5,TGTGCCAGCACTTCCGCAGGGGGCGCTGGAAACACCATATATTTT,CASTSAGGAGNTIYF
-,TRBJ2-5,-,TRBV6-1,TGTGCCAGCAGCCCCGTGGGATCTCGGGGGGAGACCCAGTACTTC,CASSPVGSRGETQYF
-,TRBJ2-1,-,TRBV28,TGTGCCAGCAGTTCAGGGGATGAGCAGTTCTTC,CASSSGDEQFF
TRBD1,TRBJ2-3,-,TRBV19,TGTGCCAGTAGTCGACAGGGGGGAGATACGCAGTATTTT,CASSRQGGDTQYF
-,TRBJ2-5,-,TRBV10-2,TGCGCCAGCAGCCCACAAGAGACCCAGTACTTC,CASSPQETQYF
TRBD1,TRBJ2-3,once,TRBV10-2,TGCGCCAGCAGAAAGACAGGGGCAGATACGCAGTATTTT,CASRKTGADTQYF
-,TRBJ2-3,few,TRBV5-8,TGTGCCAGCTTCTCGGGGCGCACAGATACGCAGTATTTT,CASFSGRTDTQYF
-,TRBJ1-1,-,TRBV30,TGTGCCTGGAGTGTACGACGTCCTCTAGCTTTCTTT,CAWSVRRPLAFF
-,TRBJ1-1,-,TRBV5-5,TGTGCCAGCAGCCCCCTTTGGAACACTGAAGCTTTCTTT,CASSPLWNTEAFF
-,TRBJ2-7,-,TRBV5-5,TGTGCCAGCAGCGTAAGCTCCTACGAGCAGTACTTC,CASSVSSYEQYF
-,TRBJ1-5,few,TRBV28,TGTGCCAGCAGCATAATGGGTATAGGAAGCAATCAGCCCCAGCATTTT,CASSIMGIGSNQPQHF
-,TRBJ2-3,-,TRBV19,TGTGCCAGTAGTATCGAGGGCGGCACAGATACGCAGTATTTT,CASSIEGGTDTQYF
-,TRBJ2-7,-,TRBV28,TGTGCCAGCAGTGGGCGGCCGTTACCCTACGAGCAGTACTTC,CASSGRPLPYEQYF
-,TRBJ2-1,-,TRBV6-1,TGTGCCAGCAGTGAAGAGGGCAGGACCAGCAATGAGCAGTTCTTC,CASSEEGRTSNEQFF
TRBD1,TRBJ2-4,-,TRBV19,TGTGCCACTTCGACAGGGCATATTCAGTACTTC,CATSTGHIQYF
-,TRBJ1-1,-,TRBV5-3,TGTGCCAGAAGCCTAAGACGGAAACAGAGACTGAACACTGAAGCTTTCTTT,CARSLRRKQRLNTEAFF
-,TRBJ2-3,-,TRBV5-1,TGCGCCAGCAGCTTAAACCTACAGGGAACAGATACGCAGTATTTT,CASSLNLQGTDTQYF
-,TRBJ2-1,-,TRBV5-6,TGTGCCAGCACCAGCCCGGATGAGAGCTCCTACAATGAGCAGTTCTTC,CASTSPDESSYNEQFF
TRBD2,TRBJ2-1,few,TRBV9,TGTGCCAGCAGCGTTAAACTCCTAGCGGGAGAAAGTAGTGAGCAGTTCTTC,CASSVKLLAGESSEQFF
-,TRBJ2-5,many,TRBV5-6,TGTGCCACCTACCGAGGACTTCTCGTGGAGACCCAGTACTTC,CATYRGLLVETQYF
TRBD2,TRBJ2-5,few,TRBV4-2,TGTGCCAGCAGCCAAGGGACTAGCGGACAAGAGACCCAGTACTTC,CASSQGTSGQETQYF
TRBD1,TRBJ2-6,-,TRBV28,TGTGCCAGCAGTTTGTGGGCAGGGGGATTCTCTTTTAGCTCTGGGGCCAACGTCCTGACTTTC,CASSLWAGGFSFSSGANVLTF
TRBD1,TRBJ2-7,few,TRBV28,TGTGCCAGCAGTCGAGACAGGGCGCTATACGAGCAGTACTTC,CASSRDRALYEQYF
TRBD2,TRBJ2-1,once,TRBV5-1,TGCGCCAGCAGTGGTAGCGGGGGATTAAACAATGAGCAGTTCTTC,CASSGSGGLNNEQFF
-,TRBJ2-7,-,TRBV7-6,TGTGCCAGCAGCTTAAATCGGGGTTCCCGCGAGCAGTACTTC,CASSLNRGSREQYF
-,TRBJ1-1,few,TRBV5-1,TGCGCCAGCAGCTTGGAACTGTCCCGGGGGAACACTGAAGCTTTCTTT,CASSLELSRGNTEAFF
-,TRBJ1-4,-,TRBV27,TGTGCCAGCAGTTTTTTACGCCTTGGGACTAATGAAAAACTGTTTTTT,CASSFLRLGTNEKLFF
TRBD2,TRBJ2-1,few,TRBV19,TGTGCCAGTAGTCTCCAGACTAGCGGAGCCTACAATGAGCAGTTCTTC,CASSLQTSGAYNEQFF
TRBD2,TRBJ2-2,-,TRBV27,TGTGCCAGCAGTTTTCTAGCGGGAGGTACCGGGGAGCTGTTTTTT,CASSFLAGGTGELFF
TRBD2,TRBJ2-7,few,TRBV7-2,TGTGCCAGCAGCTTAGGTCTCTCCGGGAGGGTCTCCTACGAGCAGTACTTC,CASSLGLSGRVSYEQYF
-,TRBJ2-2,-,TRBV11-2,TGTGCCAGCAGCACCAGAGGGACCGGGGAGCTGTTTTTT,CASSTRGTGELFF
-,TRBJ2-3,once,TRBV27,TGTGCCGCTAAGGGCGGCGCCTTCACAGATACGCAGTATTTT,CAAKGGAFTDTQYF
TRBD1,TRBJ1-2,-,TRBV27,TGTGCCAGCAGAGATACAGGGGGACGCTATGGCTACACCTTC,CASRDTGGRYGYTF
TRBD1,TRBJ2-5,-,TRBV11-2,TGTGCCAGCAGCTTGGGACAGGGCCAAGAGACCCAGTACTTC,CASSLGQGQETQYF
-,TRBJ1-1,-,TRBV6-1,TGTGCCAGCAGCGCGCAGGGGAACACTGAAGCTTTCTTT,CASSAQGNTEAFF
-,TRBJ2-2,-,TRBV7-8,TGTGCCAGCAGCTTAGCCTGGAACGGGGAGCTGTTTTTT,CASSLAWNGELFF
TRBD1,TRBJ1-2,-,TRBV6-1,TGTGCCAGCAGTGAAGCGTTGGACAGGGGGGACTATGGCTACACCTTC,CASSEALDRGDYGYTF
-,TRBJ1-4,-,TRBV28,TGTGCCAGCAGTTTAGTAACCTTGCATGAAAAACTGTTTTTT,CASSLVTLHEKLFF
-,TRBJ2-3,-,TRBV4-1,TGCGCCAGCAGCCAAGAGCGGGATACGCAGTATTTT,CASSQERDTQYF
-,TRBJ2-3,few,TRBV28,TGTGCCAGCCCCACCCCCTTAGCGAGATGGACGCAGTATTTT,CASPTPLARWTQYF
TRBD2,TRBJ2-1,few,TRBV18,TGTGCCAGCTCAGGGGGAAGACGGGACTACTCCTACAATGAGCAGTTCTTC,CASSGGRRDYSYNEQFF
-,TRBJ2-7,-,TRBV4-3,TGCGCCAGCAGCCAAGAAACTAGTAGGCACGAGCAGTACTTC,CASSQETSRHEQYF